This entry describes one T cell receptor beta chain. Which antigen it targets is not known. Base-call qualities are not available, and no considerably larger clone is one nucleotide away. The protocol used for the library was the immunoSEQ multiplex PCR assay. For the multiplex PCR, a mixture combining 60 forward primers for TCR Vbeta segments and 13 reverse primers for TCR Jbeta segments was used. The CDR3 region of rearranged TCR beta genes was amplified from genomic DNA with a multiplex PCR assay. Amplified TCR beta libraries were sequenced as 87-base-pair reads on the Illumina HiSeq System. In the paper's pipeline: In a later analysis, tens of millions of unique TCR beta chains were counted across the 500 to 700 repertoires, and roughly 11 million of these chains were shared by at least two donors. Raw reads were error-corrected and collapsed into unique sequences with a nearest-neighbor algorithm that merged closely related sequences to remove PCR and sequencing errors. Alignment of CDR3 sequences to IMGT reference sequences was used to assign V, D and J gene segments. Each retained sequence needed at least a six-nucleotide match to both a V gene segment and a J gene segment. Rearrangements were classified as productive when the CDR3 lacked stop codons and remained in frame with V and J, and all other rearrangements were classified as non-productive. CDR3 was defined by IMGT convention, running from the second conserved V-encoded cysteine to the conserved J-encoded phenylalanine. The earlier analysis of about 590 of the donors excluded sequences that lacked an unambiguous match to a single V gene segment. In an earlier analysis of around 590 of the donors, a V segment was called functional when productive rearrangements were above 56.7%, and segregating when the standard deviation between donors exceeded 5%. A statistical classification framework was built to diagnose cytomegalovirus status from the catalog of TCR beta chain sequences. A later analysis assigned V and J genes by comparing TCR nucleotide sequences with IMGT/GENE-DB human TR gene sequences. The TCRdist pipeline was used in a later analysis to assign CDR3 sequences and most-parsimonious VDJ recombination scenarios. In a later analysis, each TCR beta chain was defined by its CDR3 amino acid sequence together with its V-gene family, and reads without a unique V-gene family were excluded. To address suspected cross-contamination and a sequencing artifact, a later analysis removed 592 highly shared, low-generation-probability nucleotide sequences. For each public chain, a later analysis derived a clonal expansion index from normalized ranks of inferred template counts within each repertoire. Generation probabilities in a later analysis came from a VDJ recombination model fitted to out-of-frame rearrangements, and those results were checked against IGoR. In a later analysis, hypergeometric tests were used to score TCR-TCR, TCR-HLA and TCR-CMV co-occurrence, with a repertoire-size bias correction applied to TCR pairs. To estimate false discovery rates, a later analysis permuted the HLA or CMV assignments 20 times. In a later analysis, co-occurring TCRs were grouped with DBSCAN, and TCRdist sequence similarity was added when clustering was performed within HLA-allele-positive subsets. Co-occurrence clustering excluded repertoires with fewer than 30,000 or more than 120,000 public chains, plus five with anomalous nucleotide sharing. Not all clones reach the TCRdb copy of this immuneACCESS table, which keeps in-frame sequences only. Checked studies attribute under half of the gap to unresolved V genes and leave the rest unexplained. V, J and clone size are those of that table, while D and trimming were read from the DNA. The sample profile shows around 98,000 clones; roughly 70% of them were found once. Under 2.5% of the sample is taken by the ten largest.

Unmatched junction bases come to 8, with V trimmed by 3 bases and J by 2 bases. From a lookup of the germline V gene, CDR1 and CDR2 are SGDLS and YYNGEE. The CDR3 covers 16 residues, taking in both the cysteine and the phenylalanine. The entry retains the CDR3 DNA only, 48 bases that are in frame from base 1. The sample comes from a study of cytomegalovirus exposure and HLA in healthy donors (dated by TCRdb to the late 2010s). With respect to the entire study: In an earlier analysis of 450 to 750 of the donors, 250 to 300 Gb of sequence data and approximately 100 million unique TCR beta sequences from about 190 million T cells were reported. In addition to the first cohort of around 670 subjects, a separate validation cohort of approximately 110 different subjects was used. A later analysis re-examined previously published TCR beta repertoires from 600 to 700 donors and added high-resolution HLA genotyping to investigate patterns of TCR occurrence. On average, roughly 250,000 unique TCR beta nucleotide sequences were sequenced per donor among several hundred genotyped donors of the cohort, with roughly 18% of those sequences being non-productive. An earlier analysis of fewer than 700 of the donors applied high-throughput TCR beta sequencing to assess whether each TCR beta V gene segment acted as functional or pseudogenic. A few DR-DQ haplotypes were treated as single units for association and clustering because of strong linkage in the cohort. The study aimed to test whether cataloging public T cell receptors could reveal signatures of past pathogen exposure. The later analysis used no new phenotypic data to find candidate immune exposures, relying instead on TCR beta sequences and their occurrence across donors. Using immunosequencing, the study profiled T cell repertoires from fewer than 700 subjects and related those repertoires to cytomegalovirus serostatus. All discovery cohort repertoires had been generated using a single sequencing platform. An early release that covered some 630 HLA-typed donors contained approximately 290 gigabases of sequencing data and about 84 million unique TCR sequences. Typing coverage differed by locus: A, B, C, DRB1 and DQB1 were typed in about 629-630 donors, DQA1 in about 550, DPA1 in 600 to 610, and DPB1 in roughly 470. Alongside the repertoire data, information on donor age, sex, ethnicity and CMV serostatus was compiled. HLA typing included class I and class II loci at four-digit resolution. A later genetic analysis used genome-wide SNP genotypes for about 65% of the roughly 700 donors, treating that subset as a discovery cohort. Among the roughly 410 genotyped donors, about 83% belonged to the genetic ancestry cluster associated with self-reported Caucasian donors. To predict cytomegalovirus infection status, the study combined high-throughput TCR immunosequencing, statistical association of individual TCRs with disease status, and machine learning.

The cohort consisted of hundreds of healthy bone marrow donors. All cohort members were sampled while nominally healthy, although unrecorded immune exposures were likely present. The donor was CMV seronegative and belonged to the group of around 350 seronegative cohort members. A peripheral blood sample was provided by each donor, and peripheral blood mononuclear cells were used for TCR beta sequencing. Genomic DNA was extracted from the blood cell samples with the Qiagen DNeasy Blood Extraction Kit. The study at large found these results: In a later analysis, TCR association rates were found to vary across HLA loci, with the most associated TCRs seen for DRB1 alleles and the fewest for HLA-C alleles. Most CMV-associated TCR beta chains appeared to be HLA-restricted in a later analysis, and the HLA associations seemed to be driven largely by CMV exposure. In this cohort, only TCR beta chains were sequenced, and detectable features were limited by the absence of alpha or paired-chain data. Compared with equally common non-associated chains, HLA-associated TCR beta chains in a later analysis were more clonally expanded and had lower generation probabilities. Assigning TCR associations to individual alleles was difficult when HLA alleles, especially DR and DQ, strongly co-occurred. The classifier was reported to diagnose cytomegalovirus status with high specificity and sensitivity in both the original cohort and the validation cohort. A group of highly shared sequence variants was considered likely to be a technical artifact of the sequencing pipeline. The presence/absence analyses assumed that sequencing depth was roughly uniform across donors, and that assumption may not be true. Specific HLA alleles were associated with 15,000 to 20,000 TCR beta sequences at a false discovery rate of 0.05 in a later analysis. The study gave a list of 150 to 200 TCR beta chains associated with cytomegalovirus. Because counts were too low, seventeen rarely observed V segments, including chromosome 9 orphons, were left out of the earlier analysis of roughly 600 of the donors. HLA typing was unavailable for some donors at each locus, so association tests used only the typed subset. A few of the identified cytomegalovirus-associated TCR beta chains were confirmed in vitro to be specific for cytomegalovirus antigens. Because the 87-base-pair reads could not distinguish some IMGT-functional V segments, including TRBV6-2 and TRBV6-3, those segments were excluded. A later genetic analysis associated a missense DCLRE1C variant with V-gene and J-gene trimming of TCR beta chains, and an independent cohort replicated the association. Broadly in line with IMGT annotations, most TCR beta V segments showed up in productive rearrangements about 87% or about 30% of the time in an earlier analysis of a few hundred of the donors. Several of the top co-occurrence clusters appeared to be linked to parvovirus B19, influenza, CMV and Epstein-Barr virus, according to a later analysis. According to the authors, the approach could potentially be generalized to other disease states and immunological phenotypes. The only immune exposure information available for the cohort was CMV serostatus. In a later genetic analysis, fewer N-insertions in productive TCRs were reported among donors in an Asian-associated ancestry cluster than the 666-donor mean. Linkage disequilibrium might explain the correlated functional status among segregating V segments, but an unknown experimental factor could not be excluded. A further reported finding was that TCR beta sequences accurately predicted the HLA-A and HLA-B alleles for most subjects in the first cohort. While some public TCRs were present in many individuals, most TCR sequences turned up only very rarely across donors.

The material sequenced was PBMCs. The receptor chain draws on TRBV9 and TRBJ2-3; TRBD2 fits 8 bases in the junction. This sequence was found in a man aged 45-65 years in good health and CMV-seronegative. The nucleotides are TGTGCCAGCAGCGCCCTCTCGGGGGGGTTCACAGATACGCAGTATTTT. It specifies CASSALSGGFTDTQYF.